This is a list of T cell receptor beta chains from one sample in a study of blood T cells in healthy people across ages. TCRdb re-called the 5' RACE reads with MiXCR, one entry per CDR3 protein. Of hundreds of thousands of distinct CDR3 sequences listed, more than 40% are singletons. Input material: blood. Source of these receptors: a woman aged 60-75 years in good health. Each CDR3 is given with its conserved first and last residue. The D gene is left open where the match is weak. Some rows have no size entry. The others give once, few or many, or a class for an expanded clone.

size,D,V,J,DNA,CDR3
few,TRBD1,TRBV12-3/TRBV12-4,TRBJ2-4,TGTGCCAGCAGCGAGGGACAGACAAACATTCAGTACTTC,CASSEGQTNIQYF
.,.,TRBV6-5,TRBJ2-1,TGTGCCAGCAGTTACTCGCCGACGGCAGCGTCCTACAATGAGCAGTTCTTC,CASSYSPTAASYNEQFF
.,TRBD1,TRBV29-1,TRBJ2-1,TGCAGCGCTGGGACAGGGGTCTACAATGAGCAGTTCTTC,CSAGTGVYNEQFF
few,.,TRBV20-1,TRBJ1-2,TGCAGTGCTAGAGACGGGGTTACCTATGGCTACACCTTC,CSARDGVTYGYTF
.,TRBD2,TRBV20-1,TRBJ2-1,TGCAGTGCTAGTCTCCTAGCGGGGACTCCTCACAATGAGCAGTTCTTC,CSASLLAGTPHNEQFF
few,.,TRBV4-3,TRBJ2-1,TGCGCCAGCAGCCCCCTAGGGAACAATGAGCAGTTCTTC,CASSPLGNNEQFF
.,.,TRBV2,TRBJ1-4,TGTGCCAGCATCGATAATGAAAAACTGTTTTTT,CASIDNEKLFF
few,TRBD2,TRBV29-1,TRBJ2-3,TGCAGCGTTGCGGGACTAGGTCGCACAGATACGCAGTATTTT,CSVAGLGRTDTQYF
.,.,TRBV5-1,TRBJ2-1,TGCGCCAGCAGCTTCAGGACTCATTACAATGAGCAGTTCTTC,CASSFRTHYNEQFF
.,TRBD1,TRBV28,TRBJ2-7,TGTGCCAGCAGTCATCTTTACGTAGGACAGGACTACGAGCAGTACTTC,CASSHLYVGQDYEQYF
.,TRBD2,TRBV2,TRBJ2-7,TGTGCCAGCACTCGAACTAGCGGGAGGGCCAGCTCCTACGAGCAGTACTTC,CASTRTSGRASSYEQYF
.,TRBD1,TRBV7-2,TRBJ2-3,TGTGCCAGCAGCCAGACAGGGCGTAGCACAGATACGCAGTATTTT,CASSQTGRSTDTQYF
few,TRBD1,TRBV11-1,TRBJ2-6,TGTGCCAGCACCAAGGACAGGGGTAGTCTCTACCCGATCTCTGGGGCCAACGTCCTGACTTTC,CASTKDRGSLYPISGANVLTF
.,.,TRBV20-1,TRBJ2-4,TGCAGTGCTAGAAGTCCACAGGAGAGGGCCAAAAACATTCAGTACTTC,CSARSPQERAKNIQYF
.,.,TRBV18,TRBJ2-7,TGTGCCAGCTCACCACCCGCAGGCGGATCCTACGAGCAGTACTTC,CASSPPAGGSYEQYF
.,.,TRBV27,TRBJ1-2,TGTGCCAGCAGTTGTTTTCCAAATTATGGCTACACCTTC,CASSCFPNYGYTF
few,.,TRBV3-1,TRBJ2-7,TGTGCCAGCAGCGACCCCGGACGGACGACAAATACCTACGAGCAGTACTTC,CASSDPGRTTNTYEQYF
.,TRBD1,TRBV14,TRBJ2-7,TGTGCCAGCAGCCAATTAGGGACAGGGGGACAAGAGCAGTACTTC,CASSQLGTGGQEQYF
.,.,TRBV27,TRBJ2-5,TGTGCCAGCAGTTTGCGCCAGAGGGGCCCCCAAGAGACCCAGTACTTC,CASSLRQRGPQETQYF
.,TRBD1,TRBV7-2,TRBJ2-5,TGTGCCAGCAGCTTTACAGGGGGCAAGGGAGAGACCCAGTACTTC,CASSFTGGKGETQYF
.,TRBD2,TRBV27,TRBJ2-7,TGTGCCAGCAGTCTCACCGCAGAGGTGCGGGAGTGGCTGAGCGAGCAGTACTTC,CASSLTAEVREWLSEQYF
few,.,TRBV7-2,TRBJ1-1,TGTGCCAGCAGCCAGGGGCGGCGCACTGAAGCTTTCTTT,CASSQGRRTEAFF
.,.,TRBV20-1,TRBJ2-7,TGCAGTGCTAGAGACCCGGAGGGCCGGCCTCCCGAGCAGTACTTC,CSARDPEGRPPEQYF
.,.,TRBV12-5,TRBJ2-1,TGTGCTAGTGGCATTGGGGAAATCCACAATGAGCAGTTCTTC,CASGIGEIHNEQFF
.,TRBD1,TRBV20-1,TRBJ2-3,TGCAGTGCGATAACAGGGGCGCGCACAGATACGCAGTATTTT,CSAITGARTDTQYF
.,TRBD2,TRBV7-2,TRBJ2-1,TGTGCCAGCAGCTTAGCTAGCGGGAGAACCAACAATGAGCAGTTCTTC,CASSLASGRTNNEQFF
.,.,TRBV27,TRBJ2-5,TGTGCCAGCAGTACGGGCGTGAGGAAGACCCAGTACTTC,CASSTGVRKTQYF
.,.,TRBV7-2,TRBJ2-7,TGTGCCAGCAGCCAATCCCTGGGGGAGCAGTACTTC,CASSQSLGEQYF
few,.,TRBV20-1,TRBJ2-1,TGCAGTGCTAGAGATGCAGATCCCTACAATGAGCAGTTCTTC,CSARDADPYNEQFF
.,.,TRBV7-3,TRBJ2-7,TGTGCCAGCAGCTCTAATATAGGGGCGAGGTTTAGGTCCTACGAGCAGTACTTC,CASSSNIGARFRSYEQYF
few,TRBD1,TRBV29-1,TRBJ2-1,TGCAGCGTTGAATCCTATCTACGACAGGGGGCGAACAATGAGCAGTTCTTC,CSVESYLRQGANNEQFF
.,.,TRBV7-2,TRBJ2-7,TGTGCCAGCAGCTTCGCATCTAGCAGGGGTGAGCAGTACTTC,CASSFASSRGEQYF
.,.,TRBV5-1,TRBJ2-3,TGCGCCAGCAGCTTGGAACCAGCTAGCACAGATACGCAGTATTTT,CASSLEPASTDTQYF
few,TRBD1,TRBV29-1,TRBJ1-2,TGCAGCGTCCGGACAGGGGGCGCTTACGGCTACACCTTC,CSVRTGGAYGYTF
few,.,TRBV29-1,TRBJ2-3,TGCAGCGTTGTCCCATACCTTAGCACAGATACGCAGTATTTT,CSVVPYLSTDTQYF
.,TRBD1,TRBV5-5,TRBJ2-1,TGTGCCAGCAGCAGGGGACAGGGGCTAGCAGACTCCTACAATGAGCAGTTCTTC,CASSRGQGLADSYNEQFF
.,.,TRBV5-6,TRBJ2-3,TGTGCCAGCAGCTCCGGGACACGACCGAAGGGAGATACGCAGTATTTT,CASSSGTRPKGDTQYF
.,.,TRBV20-1,TRBJ2-3,TGCGGTGCTCCCACGACAGATACGCAGTATTTT,CGAPTTDTQYF
.,.,TRBV7-6,TRBJ2-7,TGTGCCAGCAGCCCTAACATCGAGACCAGTCGGGAGCAGTACTTC,CASSPNIETSREQYF
few,.,TRBV6-1,TRBJ2-7,TGTGCCAGCAGCGTGAAACTCTACGAGCAGTACTTC,CASSVKLYEQYF
.,TRBD2,TRBV4-2,TRBJ2-1,TGTGCCAGCAGCCACCAACTAGCGGAGTACGAGCAGTTCTTC,CASSHQLAEYEQFF
many,.,TRBV29-1,TRBJ1-1,TGCAGCGTTGCTGGGCAGCCTAACACTGAAGCTTTCTTT,CSVAGQPNTEAFF
few,.,TRBV29-1,TRBJ2-3,TGCAGCGTTGAAAGTAGGGAAGGGGACACAGATACGCAGTATTTT,CSVESREGDTDTQYF
few,TRBD2,TRBV7-2,TRBJ2-1,TGTGCCAGCAGCATCCACGGCGGACTAGCGGGCGGAGATGAGCAGTTCTTC,CASSIHGGLAGGDEQFF
.,.,TRBV10-3,TRBJ2-7,TGTGCCACAGCCCCCGGGCGCAATGAGCAGTACTTC,CATAPGRNEQYF
.,TRBD1,TRBV7-9,TRBJ2-1,TGTGCCAGCAATAAGGGACAGGGCAATCGGAGGCAGTTCTTC,CASNKGQGNRRQFF
.,.,TRBV29-1,TRBJ2-7,TGCAGCGTTGAGGGCAGGTCTTCCTACAATGAGCAGTACTTC,CSVEGRSSYNEQYF
.,TRBD2,TRBV27,TRBJ2-5,TGTGCCAGCACCCTTACTAGCGGGGGCTCCTACAATGAGCAGTACTTC,CASTLTSGGSYNEQYF
many,.,TRBV7-2,TRBJ2-1,TGTGCCAGCAGCTTAGCGGGAGCCTACAATGAGCAGTTCTTC,CASSLAGAYNEQFF
.,TRBD1,TRBV4-1,TRBJ1-1,TGCGCCAGCAGCCAAGCAGGCACACTTAGGGACAGGGGAAACTCTGAAGCTTTCTTT,CASSQAGTLRDRGNSEAFF
.,TRBD2,TRBV11-2,TRBJ2-7,TGTGCCAGCAGCTTAGTTCGGACTAGCGGGTTTGCAAATGAGCAGTACTTC,CASSLVRTSGFANEQYF
few,.,TRBV29-1,TRBJ2-7,TGCAGTGCCCGGACGGCGCTCTACGAGCAGTACTTC,CSARTALYEQYF
.,.,TRBV6-2/TRBV6-3,TRBJ1-5,TGTGCCAGCAGTTACGACGAGAGATATCAGCCCCAGCATTTT,CASSYDERYQPQHF
.,.,TRBV7-2,TRBJ2-3,TGTGCCAGCAGCCGGCTGGCGAGCACAGATACGCAGTATTTT,CASSRLASTDTQYF
.,TRBD2,TRBV20-1,TRBJ2-7,TGCAGTGCTAAACTAGCGGGAGGCCCCTACAATGAGCAGTACTTC,CSAKLAGGPYNEQYF
few,.,TRBV6-5,TRBJ1-2,TGTGCCAGCAGTTACGAGGGTAATGGCTACACCTTC,CASSYEGNGYTF
.,.,TRBV21-1,TRBJ1-5,TGTGCCAGCAGCAAAGGAACGGGTAATCAGCCCCAGCATTTT,CASSKGTGNQPQHF
few,.,TRBV20-1,TRBJ2-1,TGCAGTGGGTCGGGTATCCTGGACGTCAATGAGCAGTTCTTC,CSGSGILDVNEQFF
.,.,TRBV28,TRBJ1-5,TGTGCCAGCAGTACCCCACGAGCGAGCAATCAGCCCCAGCATTTT,CASSTPRASNQPQHF